A single sample gave rise to the 28 T cell receptor beta chains below, sequenced in a study of blood T cell repertoires in COVID-19. Libraries were prepared by immunoSEQ multiplex PCR; TCRdb keeps only in-frame clonotypes and omits some of them. Of roughly 120,000 clones in the sample, 85% were seen once. The specimen sequenced was peripheral blood. The receptors were gathered from a woman of 80 years or more with COVID-19, enrolled during active disease.

This rearrangement joins TRBV4-1 to TRBJ1-6; TRBD1 might be the D (6 bases). V lost 4 bases, J lost 11 bases, and 18 bases lay in between. CDR1 MGHRA and CDR2 YSYEKL come from the germline V gene. There are 15 residues in the CDR3. CDR3 DNA: TGCGCCAGCAGCCTCAAGGGGGGGTCCGGGACACCCCTCCACTTT. Encoded protein: CASSLKGGSGTPLHF.

This chain uses TRBV6-5 with TRBJ1-4; D is undetermined. Trimming pared 0 bases from V and 0 bases from J, leaving 5 bases between. In germline, CDR1 is MNHEY, CDR2 SVGAGI. The CDR3 has 15 residues. The CDR3 sequence: CASSYSAATNEKLFF. CDR3 DNA sequence: TGTGCCAGCAGTTACTCGGCCGCAACTAATGAAAAACTGTTTTTT.

The chain uses TRBV25-1 and TRBJ2-2; D unresolved. CDR1 is MGHDK, CDR2 SYGVNS, per germline. The V gene lost 2 bases and the J gene lost 6 bases, with 7 bases spanning the gap. The CDR3 length is 13 residues. Here the CDR3 reads CASSEAAPGELFF. The CDR3 nucleotides read TGTGCCAGCAGTGAAGCGGCCCCCGGGGAGCTGTTTTTT.

This clone has only one observation. The chain combines TRBV18 with TRBJ1-5; D is unresolved. CDR1 KGHSH and CDR2 LQKENI come from the germline V gene. CDR3 length equals 13 residues. The ends were cut back, 3 bases at V and 7 bases at J, with 10 bases in the middle. The CDR3 loop is CASSPAVQQPQHF. In nucleotides, the CDR3 is TGTGCCAGCTCACCGGCGGTACAACAGCCCCAGCATTTT.

V and J are TRBV3-1 (or the pseudogene TRBV3-2) and TRBJ1-5, with D hard to call. The CDR3 sequence is 14 residues long. The V end lost 4 bases, the J end lost 4 bases, and 11 bases lay between the germline ends. Per germline, CDR1 LGHDT and CDR2 YNNKEL (reference sequence). The CDR3 loop is CASSPAADNQPQHF. CDR3 DNA: TGTGCCAGCAGCCCTGCGGCAGATAATCAGCCCCAGCATTTT.

The chain combines TRBV4-3 with TRBJ2-7; 8 bases match TRBD2. The CDR3 extends over 15 amino acids. Trimming removed 0 bases from V and 4 bases from J; junction bases left unmatched: 5. Germline V CDR1 and CDR2: LGHNA, YSLEER. CDR3 sequence (DNA): TGCGCCAGCAGCCAAGAAGAGGCTAGCGGGTACGAGCAGTACTTC. Translating it yields CASSQEEASGYEQYF.

The chain uses TRBV10-3 and TRBJ1-2; 9 nucleotides agree with TRBD1. J lost 5 bases, V lost 5 bases, and 6 bases had no gene match. There are 14 residues in the CDR3. CDR1 and CDR2 from the germline V gene are ENHRY and SYGVKD. The CDR3 protein is CAISTGTGFYGYTF. The CDR3 coding sequence is TGTGCCATCAGTACGGGGACAGGGTTTTATGGCTACACCTTC.

V and J are TRBV7-2 and TRBJ1-3, with 9 bases fitting TRBD1. The J segment lost 4 bases and the V segment lost 5 bases, leaving 6 bases of the junction unmatched. Looked up from germline, CDR1 is SGHTA and CDR2 is FQGNSA. The CDR3 length is 15 residues. The CDR3 region has the DNA TGTGCCAGCAGCCATGCGGACAGGGGCGGAAACACCATATATTTT. It is translated as CASSHADRGGNTIYF.

The genes are TRBV11-3 and TRBJ1-3; no clear D. This CDR3 is 13 amino acids long. Germline values: CDR1 SGHNT, CDR2 YENEEA. V lost 0 bases to trimming and J lost 7 bases, with 7 bases between them. DNA of the CDR3: TGTGCCAGCAGCTTAGACGGTGGTAACACCATATATTTT. This sequence encodes CASSLDGGNTIYF. Full variable domain (remainder filled in from reference TRBV11-3 and TRBJ1-3): EAGVVQSPRYKIIEKKQPVAFWCNPISGHNTLYWYLQNLGQGPELLIRYENEEAVDDSQLPKDRFSAERLKGVDSTLKIQPAELGDSAVYLCASSLDGGNTIYFGEGSWLTVV.

The chain has TRBV19 and TRBJ2-5; TRBD2 aligns across 7 bases. Looked up from germline, CDR1 is LNHDA and CDR2 is SQIVND (reference sequence). The CDR3 has 15 residues. Germline trimming cut 0 bases from V and 9 bases from J; bases unmatched to any gene: 10. The CDR3 DNA sequence: TGTGCCAGTAGTATAGATAAAAGGGCGGGGGAGCCCCAGTACTTC. It specifies CASSIDKRAGEPQYF.

This chain links TRBV5-1 with TRBJ2-5; D uncertain. Trimming stripped 3 bases from V and 5 bases from J, with 11 bases between. The CDR3 length is 13 residues. In germline, CDR1 is SGHRS, CDR2 YFSETQ. In nucleotides, the CDR3 is TGCGCCAGCAGCTCCAATTGGGCGGAGACCCAGTACTTC. Translation gives CASSSNWAETQYF.

The chain employs TRBV5-6 and TRBJ2-1, with 9 bases identical to TRBD2. The CDR3 is 17 residues long. The junction had 16 bases not matched to a gene; V was cut back by 4 bases and J by 8 bases. The germline CDR1 and CDR2 sequences are SGHDT and YYEEEE. CDR3 protein: CASSPAGTSSRRDEQFF. The CDR3 coding sequence is TGTGCCAGCAGCCCAGCCGGGACTAGCTCTCGGCGAGATGAGCAGTTCTTC.

The DNA for the CDR3 is TGTGCCAGCAGCTTAGGACAATCCCCCACCTACGAGCAGTACTTC. Amino acid sequence: CASSLGQSPTYEQYF. The chain joins TRBV7-9 to TRBJ2-7; D remains ambiguous. CDR1 is SEHNR and CDR2 is FQNEAQ in the germline V gene (reference sequence). The CDR3 has 15 amino acids. Trimming shortened V by 1 base and J by 2 bases, and 12 bases separated the two germline ends.

The chain is built from TRBV5-1 and TRBJ2-5; 7 nucleotides agree with TRBD2. The CDR3 totals 16 residues. The germline V gene has CDR1 SGHRS and CDR2 YFSETQ. With V trimmed by 0 bases and J by 1 base, 6 bases remained unmatched. The CDR3 region has the DNA TGCGCCAGCAGCTTGGGAAGTCGCGGGAGCCAAGAGACCCAGTACTTC. It codes for CASSLGSRGSQETQYF. Complete variable domain (other parts from reference TRBV5-1 and TRBJ2-5): KAGVTQTPRYLIKTRGQQVTLSCSPISGHRSVSWYQQTPGQGLQFLFEYFSETQRNKGNFPGRFSGRQFSNSRSEMNVSTLELGDSALYLCASSLGSRGSQETQYFGPGTRLLVL.

The J gene is TRBJ2-1, the V gene TRBV25-1, with a weak D call TRBD1 (6 bases). The ends were cut back, 10 bases at V and 5 bases at J, with 15 bases in the middle. The CDR3 is 13 residues long. Germline lookup yields CDR1 MGHDK and CDR2 SYGVNS. CDR3 sequence (DNA): TGTGCCACACAGGGTGTAAGTAACAATGAGCAGTTCTTC. This gives the protein CATQGVSNNEQFF.

The V and J genes are TRBV7-9 and TRBJ2-1; the match to TRBD1 covers 8 bases. The CDR3 consists of 13 residues. Trimming cost V 8 bases and J 6 bases; bases outside gene matches: 6. CDR1 and CDR2 (germline): SEHNR, FQNEAQ (reference sequence). The CDR3 spells CASGQGAFNEQFF. The DNA of the CDR3 is TGTGCCAGCGGACAGGGAGCTTTCAATGAGCAGTTCTTC.

In its sample, this clone was seen a few times. The genes are TRBV7-2 and TRBJ2-1; 16 nucleotides align to TRBD2. There are 18 residues in the CDR3. Germline V lookup: CDR1 SGHTA, CDR2 FQGNSA. Trimming cost V 4 bases and J 8 bases; bases outside gene matches: 11. This CDR3 is CASSSRGGTSGRAYEQFF. The DNA of the CDR3 is TGTGCCAGCAGCTCCCGGGGCGGGACTAGCGGGAGGGCCTATGAGCAGTTCTTC.

The chain uses TRBV5-1 and TRBJ1-1; 9 bases align to TRBD1. The length of the CDR3 is 15 residues. Germline CDR1 reads SGHRS; CDR2 reads YFSETQ. Trimming took 2 bases from V and 0 from J; bases not matched to a gene: 2. CDR3 protein: CASSLQGAVNTEAFF. The CDR3 region has the DNA TGCGCCAGCAGCTTACAGGGGGCCGTGAACACTGAAGCTTTCTTT.

The chain recombines TRBV7-2 with TRBJ2-5, with 14 bases fitting TRBD2. This CDR3 has 16 amino acids. Germline values: CDR1 SGHTA, CDR2 FQGNSA. Trimming at V came to 4 bases and at J to 1 base, leaving 2 bases not matched to a gene. In nucleotides, the CDR3 is TGTGCCAGCAGCTCCGGACTAGCGGGAGGCCAAGAGACCCAGTACTTC. Translating gives CASSSGLAGGQETQYF.

This clone occurred a few times. This chain uses TRBV11-2 with TRBJ2-7, with TRBD2 identical over 10 bases. This CDR3 region has 14 residues. After removal of 5 bases from V and 3 bases from J, the junction contained 4 bases not matched to a gene. The germline CDR1 and CDR2 sequences are SGHAT and FQNNGV. The CDR3 DNA is TGTGCCAGCAGCCCAAGGACTAGCGGCTACGAGCAGTACTTC. Its translation: CASSPRTSGYEQYF.

The count of this clone is one. The chain links TRBV21-1 to TRBJ1-3. TRBV21-1 is flagged as a pseudogene. CDR3 length equals 15 residues. CDR3 sequence reads: CASSKGWQHLDTIYF. CDR3 coding DNA: TGTGCCAGCAGCAAAGGTTGGCAGCACCTAGACACCATATATTTT.

The chain uses TRBV9 and TRBJ2-7, with D maybe TRBD1 (5 bases). Per germline, CDR1 SGDLS and CDR2 YYNGEE. This CDR3 is built from 15 residues. The V end lost 0 bases, the J end lost 0 bases, and 10 bases lay between the germline ends. The CDR3 DNA reads TGTGCCAGCAGCGTAGAGGTAGGGGTCTCCTACGAGCAGTACTTC. Its translation is CASSVEVGVSYEQYF.

This chain joins TRBV11-1 and TRBJ1-1; D perhaps matches TRBD1 (6 bases). Germline V lookup: CDR1 SGHAT, CDR2 FQDESV (reference sequence). The CDR3 is made up of 13 amino acids. V lost 3 bases to trimming and J lost 6 bases, with 11 bases between them. CDR3 sequence reads: CASSFGGASEAFF. CDR3 nucleotides: TGTGCCAGCAGCTTTGGGGGGGCGTCTGAAGCTTTCTTT.

This rearrangement joins TRBV6-2 or TRBV6-3 to TRBJ1-2, with D possibly matching TRBD1 (5 bases). The CDR3 loop spans 12 amino acids. The V end was cut by 0 bases, the J end by 8 bases, with 7 bases between. Germline V gives CDR1 MNHEY, CDR2 SVGEGT. The CDR3 DNA reads TGTGCCAGCAGTTACTCGAAGGGGGGCTACACCTTC. As protein: CASSYSKGGYTF.

This rearrangement joins TRBV7-2 to TRBJ1-1, with D possibly matching TRBD1 (5 bases). V lost 2 bases to trimming and J lost 4 bases, with 8 bases between them. Germline CDR1 SGHTA, CDR2 FQGNSA. This CDR3 is 13 amino acids long. CDR3 sequence: CASSLQGPTEAFF. CDR3 in DNA: TGTGCCAGCAGCTTACAGGGTCCCACTGAAGCTTTCTTT.

V and J are TRBV19 and TRBJ2-7; D perhaps matches TRBD2 (6 bases). In germline, CDR1 is LNHDA, CDR2 SQIVND (reference sequence). The V and J ends lost 5 bases and 1 base respectively, with 12 bases between them. The CDR3 is 14 amino acids. The CDR3 is CASSPSGVSYEQYF. In nucleotides, the CDR3 is TGTGCCAGTAGTCCGTCGGGGGTTTCCTACGAGCAGTACTTC.

The rearrangement uses TRBV4-2 and TRBJ2-3; TRBD2 might be the D (6 bases). The CDR3 spans 18 residues. Germline V gene lookup returns CDR1 LGHNA and CDR2 YNFKEQ. Trimming removed 2 bases at V and 4 bases at J, with 22 bases between. CDR3 residues: CASSQRVRRELGADTQYF. CDR3 sequence (DNA): TGTGCCAGCAGCCAAAGAGTCCGGAGGGAACTCGGAGCAGATACGCAGTATTTT.

This chain links TRBV4-2 with TRBJ1-4; unclear D gene. The CDR3 extends over 15 amino acids. Germline lookup yields CDR1 LGHNA and CDR2 YNFKEQ. Trimming removed 0 bases from V and 3 bases from J, with 8 bases in between. The CDR3 protein is CASSQEEVANEKLFF. The CDR3 DNA reads as TGTGCCAGCAGCCAAGAGGAGGTTGCTAATGAAAAACTGTTTTTT.